The 21 T cell receptor beta chains given below trace back to one sample, sequenced in a study of beta chain features in type 1 diabetes. No antigens are known for them. Overall study results and limits: Type 1 diabetes patients had moderately but significantly shorter TCRB CDR3s in all four CD4+ subsets.

Expressed TCRB transcripts were sequenced, since all the RNA that had been isolated was reverse transcribed. Assay used: immunoSEQ multiplex PCR; TCRdb lists only in-frame clones, some missing. The repertoire holds about 340,000 clones, with about 14% as singletons. The sample taken for sequencing was naive CD4+ T cells from blood. The receptors come from a woman under 30 with type 1 diabetes.

There are a few counts of this clone. The chain combines TRBV18 with TRBJ2-3; 7 bases are a match to TRBD2. The CDR3 totals 16 residues. Germline V gene sequence: CDR1 KGHSH, CDR2 LQKENI. The V and J ends lost 2 bases and 6 bases, in that order; junction bases with no gene match: 11. CDR3 bases: TGTGCCAGCTCACCAGGCCTAGCGGACAAATTGGATACGCAGTATTTT. Protein product: CASSPGLADKLDTQYF.

This clone was found a few times. The chain uses TRBV9 and TRBJ2-2; 11 nucleotides align to TRBD1. The ends lost 0 bases at V and 4 bases at J; junction bases unmatched: 5. The length of the CDR3 is 17 residues. CDR1 and CDR2 (germline): SGDLS, YYNGEE. The CDR3: CASSVVAGTGGTGELFF. The DNA for the CDR3 is TGTGCCAGCAGCGTAGTTGCCGGGACAGGGGGCACCGGGGAGCTGTTTTTT. Filled out from reference TRBV9 and TRBJ2-2, the complete variable domain reads DSGVTQTPKHLITATGQRVTLRCSPRSGDLSVYWYQQSLDQGLQFLIQYYNGEERAKGNILERFSAQQFPDLHSELNLSSLELGDSALYFCASSVVAGTGGTGELFFGEGSRLTVL.

The V and J genes are TRBV28 and TRBJ1-5; weak D call: TRBD1 (5 bases). There are 14 residues in the CDR3. Trimming pared 6 bases from V and 1 base from J, leaving 10 bases between. From germline, CDR1 is MDHEN and CDR2 SYDVKM. The CDR3 coding sequence is TGTGCCAGCAGACGGGGGGGGAGCAATCAGCCCCAGCATTTT. Its translation is CASRRGGSNQPQHF.

This clone was detected a few times. This chain joins TRBV6-5 and TRBJ1-1; D uncertain. V dropped 2 bases and J dropped 0 bases, with 7 bases sitting between them. Germline CDR1 and CDR2: MNHEY and SVGAGI. The CDR3 has 14 amino acids. The DNA of the CDR3 is TGTGCCAGCAGTTACGGGCAAATGAACACTGAAGCTTTCTTT. As protein: CASSYGQMNTEAFF.

In nucleotides, the CDR3 is TGTGCCAGCAGTTATCCCGGTCGCAGCGCTGAAGCTTTCTTT. Amino acid sequence: CASSYPGRSAEAFF. V is TRBV6-5 and J is TRBJ1-1; the D is unclear. V was cut by 3 bases and J by 6 bases, with 14 bases left in between. The CDR3 is 14 amino acids. From germline, CDR1 is MNHEY and CDR2 SVGAGI.

The chain employs TRBV28 and TRBJ2-7; 11 nucleotides align to TRBD2. CDR1 is MDHEN and CDR2 is SYDVKM in the germline V gene. Germline trimming cut 3 bases from V and 3 bases from J; bases unmatched to any gene: 4. This CDR3 has 15 amino acids. The CDR3 is CASSLGLAAYYEQYF. CDR3 in DNA: TGTGCCAGCAGTTTGGGACTAGCGGCTTACTACGAGCAGTACTTC.

V is TRBV7-9 and J is TRBJ2-5; no clear D gene. V lost 3 bases and J lost 1, with 6 bases in between. Per the germline V gene, CDR1 is SEHNR and CDR2 is FQNEAQ (reference sequence). The CDR3 covers 13 residues. In DNA, the CDR3 is TGTGCCAGCAGCTTGCGAGTCCAAGAGACCCAGTACTTC. Translated: CASSLRVQETQYF.

The chain uses TRBV11-2 and TRBJ2-3, with 10 positions matching TRBD1. The CDR3 is made up of 14 amino acids. Germline V gives CDR1 SGHAT, CDR2 FQNNGV. The junction had 2 bases not matched to a gene; V was cut back by 4 bases and J by 4 bases. CDR3 coding DNA: TGTGCCAGCAGCTCGACAGGGGGCCCAGATACGCAGTATTTT. Translation gives CASSSTGGPDTQYF.

V gene TRBV4-2 combines with J gene TRBJ2-1; D may be TRBD1 (6 bases). With 4 bases removed from V and 8 bases from J, the gap between germline ends came to 12 bases. The CDR3 is made up of 13 amino acids. CDR1 and CDR2 from the germline V gene are LGHNA and YNFKEQ. CDR3 sequence: CASSRGGGDEQFF. For the CDR3, the DNA is TGTGCCAGCAGCCGAGGTGGGGGCGATGAGCAGTTCTTC.

The V gene is TRBV9, the J gene TRBJ2-1; TRBD2 aligns across 7 bases. The CDR3 is 16 residues long. Per germline, CDR1 SGDLS and CDR2 YYNGEE. V lost 0 bases, J lost 3 bases, and 6 bases stayed unmatched. The CDR3 DNA is TGTGCCAGCAGCGTAGATCCGGGCGGGAGCTACAATGAGCAGTTCTTC. It is translated as CASSVDPGGSYNEQFF. Complete variable domain (other parts from reference TRBV9 and TRBJ2-1): DSGVTQTPKHLITATGQRVTLRCSPRSGDLSVYWYQQSLDQGLQFLIQYYNGEERAKGNILERFSAQQFPDLHSELNLSSLELGDSALYFCASSVDPGGSYNEQFFGPGTRLTVL.

Concerning this clone itself: Germline and junction disagree at one end, which may indicate a read error. The chain joins TRBV7-2 to TRBJ2-7; D may be TRBD1 (5 bases). The germline V gene has CDR1 SGHTA and CDR2 FQGNSA. The CDR3 is 13 residues long. CDR3: CASRLGQNYEQYF. CDR3 bases: TGTGCCAGCAGGTTAGGACAAAACTACGAGCAGTACTTC.

This clone was recorded a few times. CDR3 amino acids: CASSLWGQGARSSYNEQFF. The CDR3 DNA is TGTGCCAGCAGTTTATGGGGACAGGGGGCTCGAAGCTCCTACAATGAGCAGTTCTTC. The V and J genes are TRBV27 and TRBJ2-1; 12 bases match TRBD1. Germline CDR1 MNHEY, CDR2 SMNVEV (reference sequence). The trim removed 1 base at V and 0 bases at J, leaving 7 bases unmatched. This CDR3 contains 19 residues.

V gene TRBV7-9 combines with J gene TRBJ2-3; TRBD2 agrees at 7 bases. The CDR3 covers 16 residues. Germline CDR1 reads SEHNR; CDR2 reads FQNEAQ (reference sequence). V shed 4 bases and J 3 bases; nucleotides not matched to a gene: 10. The CDR3 coding sequence is TGTGCCAGCAGCTCCGCGACACTAGCGTCGACAGATACGCAGTATTTT. Its protein product is CASSSATLASTDTQYF.

The chain joins TRBV5-1 to TRBJ1-1; perhaps TRBD1 as D (6 bases). The CDR3 totals 18 residues. CDR1 and CDR2 (germline): SGHRS, YFSETQ. V was pared by 1 base and J by 1 base, with 20 bases between. CDR3 in amino acids: CASSLREMAGATNTEAFF. CDR3 sequence (DNA): TGCGCCAGCAGCTTGCGGGAAATGGCAGGGGCGACGAACACTGAAGCTTTCTTT.

This clone has only a few counts. The rearrangement links TRBV18 to TRBJ1-1, with D unresolved. Trimming took off 0 bases at V and 3 bases at J, with 8 bases between the two ends. This CDR3 has 14 amino acids. CDR1 KGHSH and CDR2 LQKENI come from the germline V gene. The CDR3 bases are TGTGCCAGCTCACCACCGTCTACCGACACTGAAGCTTTCTTT. This codes for CASSPPSTDTEAFF.

A few counts support this clone. Other DNA sequences within the sample encode an identical CDR3. The chain links TRBV7-2 to TRBJ1-1, with 7 bases identical to TRBD1. The CDR3 loop spans 14 amino acids. Per germline, CDR1 SGHTA and CDR2 FQGNSA. V dropped 1 base and J dropped 1; count of bases not matched to a gene: 0. CDR3 sequence: CASSLDRGNTEAFF. The DNA for the CDR3 is TGTGCCAGCAGCTTAGACAGGGGGAACACTGAAGCTTTCTTT.

This chain joins TRBV7-7 and TRBJ2-1; D remains ambiguous. Germline assignment: CDR1 SSHAT and CDR2 FNYEAQ (reference sequence). The CDR3 is 13 amino acids. With 4 bases removed from V and 6 bases from J, the gap between germline ends came to 10 bases. In DNA form, the CDR3 reads TGTGCCAGCAGCTATAACACCCGCAATGAGCAGTTCTTC. Translating it yields CASSYNTRNEQFF.

The genes are TRBV11-2 and TRBJ1-2, with D perhaps matching TRBD1 (6 bases). Germline-derived CDR1 and CDR2 are SGHAT and FQNNGV. This CDR3 has 13 amino acids. V was cut by 3 bases and J by 6 bases, with 11 bases left in between. The CDR3 DNA reads TGTGCCAGCAGCTTTGCAGGGGTTAATGGCTACACCTTC. Its protein is CASSFAGVNGYTF.

This clone came up a few times. The chain employs TRBV27 and TRBJ2-1; D is possibly TRBD1 (7 bases). Trimming pared 4 bases from V and 4 bases from J, leaving 17 bases between. CDR1 is MNHEY and CDR2 is SMNVEV in the germline V gene (reference sequence). CDR3 length: 16 amino acids. CDR3 DNA sequence: TGTGCCAGCAGTTCCCGGGACAGACTAGATTACAATGAGCAGTTCTTC. Its protein is CASSSRDRLDYNEQFF.

Turning to this clone: Other DNA sequences of this sample code for an identical CDR3. The chain carries TRBV18 and TRBJ2-1; D remains unclear. CDR3 size: 15 residues. Trimming removed 3 bases from V and 0 bases from J, with 9 bases in between. Per germline, CDR1 KGHSH and CDR2 LQKENI. The CDR3 region is CASSPGPSSYNEQFF. The CDR3 DNA reads TGTGCCAGCTCACCGGGCCCGAGCTCCTACAATGAGCAGTTCTTC.

This clone was counted only a few times. V usage is TRBV7-2 and J usage is TRBJ2-2; possibly TRBD1 for D (6 bases). Germline CDR1 reads SGHTA; CDR2 reads FQGNSA. V was cut by 3 bases and J by 6 bases, with 8 bases left in between. This CDR3 is built from 13 residues. The chain's CDR3 is CASSLDRPGELFF. The CDR3 DNA follows: TGTGCCAGCAGCTTGGACAGACCCGGGGAGCTGTTTTTT.